The 29 T cell receptor beta chains below were found in one sample sequenced in a study of T-cell reconstitution after alpha-beta-depleted transplantation in children. Unique molecular identifiers were built into the TCRbeta library. TCRdb reanalysed the PCR reads using MiXCR and keeps one entry per CDR3 protein. The profile shows about a million distinct CDR3 sequences, around 30% of them singletons. The sample in question was PBMCs, mostly from graft donor cells, obtained 360 days after TCRalphabeta/CD19-depleted stem cell transplant. Receptors were obtained from a boy less than two years old who had a stem cell transplant for SCID, so the T cells may come from the graft donor.

The chain joins TRBV3-1 to TRBJ2-1; 14 bases map to TRBD2. V shed 4 bases, J shed 8 bases, and the junction held 4 bases outside the gene matches. From germline, CDR1 is LGHDT and CDR2 YNNKEL (reference sequence). The CDR3 has 15 amino acids. CDR3 loop: CASSPRLAGGDEQFF. In DNA form, the CDR3 reads TGTGCCAGCAGCCCCCGACTAGCGGGAGGGGATGAGCAGTTCTTC.

V gene TRBV10-3 combines with J gene TRBJ2-3; D is ambiguous. CDR1 ENHRY and CDR2 SYGVKD come from the germline V gene. This CDR3 is 14 amino acids long. Trimming removed 3 bases at V and 0 bases at J, with 7 bases between. CDR3 DNA sequence: TGTGCCATCAGTGATAGGGTCAGCACAGATACGCAGTATTTT. Translated, it gives CAISDRVSTDTQYF.

V gene TRBV5-1 combines with J gene TRBJ1-6, with a possible D match to TRBD1 (6 bases). The CDR3 is made up of 18 amino acids. V was cut by 0 bases and J by 7 bases, with 20 bases left in between. Germline V gene lookup returns CDR1 SGHRS and CDR2 YFSETQ. Here the CDR3 DNA reads TGCGCCAGCAGCTTGGCGGACTCCCGGACAGTAGGGAATTCACCCCTCCACTTT. Protein sequence: CASSLADSRTVGNSPLHF. The whole variable domain, filled in from reference TRBV5-1 and TRBJ1-6, reads KAGVTQTPRYLIKTRGQQVTLSCSPISGHRSVSWYQQTPGQGLQFLFEYFSETQRNKGNFPGRFSGRQFSNSRSEMNVSTLELGDSALYLCASSLADSRTVGNSPLHFGNGTRLTVT.

V and J are TRBV7-2 and TRBJ2-1, with D perhaps matching TRBD2 (6 bases). The CDR3 has 15 amino acids. With 1 base removed from V and 1 base from J, the gap between germline ends came to 8 bases. Per the germline V gene, CDR1 is SGHTA and CDR2 is FQGNSA. CDR3 sequence: CASSLGRESYNEQFF. The DNA for the CDR3 is TGTGCCAGCAGCTTAGGGAGGGAATCCTACAATGAGCAGTTCTTC.

This clonotype was observed a handful of times. The gene calls are TRBV5-1 and TRBJ2-3, with 10 nucleotides matching TRBD1. From germline, CDR1 is SGHRS and CDR2 YFSETQ. The length of the CDR3 is 16 residues. Trimming took 4 bases from V and 4 from J; bases not matched to a gene: 9. The CDR3 spells CASSPERQGAADTQYF. CDR3 sequence (DNA): TGCGCCAGCAGCCCGGAAAGACAGGGGGCGGCAGATACGCAGTATTTT.

The genes are TRBV4-2 and TRBJ2-7, with 7 nucleotides matching TRBD1. The trim removed 0 bases at V and 1 base at J, leaving 12 bases unmatched. CDR1 and CDR2 (germline): LGHNA, YNFKEQ. The CDR3 runs to 18 residues. The CDR3 region has the DNA TGTGCCAGCAGCCAAGAAAGACCGGCAGGGGGTAATTCCTACGAGCAGTACTTC. It specifies CASSQERPAGGNSYEQYF.

This clonotype was found a few times. The CDR3 here is CASSQGQVTSAGSPLHF. CDR3 DNA sequence: TGTGCCAGCAGCCAAGGCCAGGTCACTTCAGCGGGCTCACCCCTCCACTTT. This chain links TRBV16 with TRBJ1-6; D remains ambiguous. V shed 2 bases and J shed 10 bases, with 21 bases lying between them. In germline, CDR1 is KGHSY, CDR2 FQNENV. The CDR3 is made up of 17 amino acids.

The chain employs TRBV13 and TRBJ2-6; TRBD1 matches at 10 bases. CDR1 is PRHDT and CDR2 is FYEKMQ in the germline V gene (reference sequence). The CDR3 contains 22 residues. Germline trimming cut 5 bases from V and 0 bases from J; bases unmatched to any gene: 19. CDR3 sequence: CASSPTPGQGRGTSSGANVLTF. In DNA, the CDR3 is TGTGCCAGCAGCCCGACCCCGGGACAGGGGCGAGGAACCAGCTCTGGGGCCAACGTCCTGACTTTC.

The rearrangement uses TRBV20-1 and TRBJ1-1; D is uncertain. The CDR3 is 14 residues long. Germline V lookup: CDR1 DFQATT, CDR2 SNEGSKA (reference sequence). Trimming took off 1 base at V and 1 base at J, with 10 bases between the two ends. The CDR3 reads CSARGWKRNTEAFF. The CDR3 region has the DNA TGCAGTGCTAGAGGGTGGAAGAGGAACACTGAAGCTTTCTTT.

This clonotype came up a few times. J is TRBJ2-1 and V is TRBV2, with D possibly being TRBD2 (5 bases). CDR1 SNHLY and CDR2 FYNNEI come from the germline V gene. V lost 6 bases to trimming and J lost 2 bases, with 17 bases between them. The CDR3 runs 16 residues. In DNA, the CDR3 is TGTGCCAGCAGAGATTCGAATAGGGAGACCTACAATGAGCAGTTCTTC. This gives the protein CASRDSNRETYNEQFF.

In this sample, this clonotype turned up once. This sequence joins TRBV12-3 or TRBV12-4 and TRBJ2-1; 13 bases align to TRBD2. This CDR3 comprises 14 residues. Trimming cost V 3 bases and J 10 bases; bases outside gene matches: 3. This chain's CDR3 is CASSLGTSGAEQFF. For the CDR3, the DNA is TGTGCCAGCAGTTTGGGGACTAGCGGGGCGGAGCAGTTCTTC.

The chain recombines TRBV4-3 with TRBJ2-2, with D maybe TRBD1 (6 bases). CDR3 length equals 15 residues. Germline CDR1 and CDR2: LGHNA and YSLEER. With 3 bases removed from V and 4 bases from J, the gap between germline ends came to 12 bases. For the CDR3, the DNA is TGCGCCAGCAGCCAGGTGGACAGTCTCACCGGGGAGCTGTTTTTT. Translating it yields CASSQVDSLTGELFF.

The chain recombines TRBV20-1 with TRBJ2-3; a weak D match, TRBD1 (5 bases). CDR3 length: 14 amino acids. Germline CDR1 and CDR2: DFQATT and SNEGSKA (reference sequence). V lost 6 bases and J 1 base, leaving 14 bases between the germline ends. CDR3 in DNA: TGCAGTGCAACGACAGAGTTACGCACAGATACGCAGTATTTT. This gives the protein CSATTELRTDTQYF.

The chain carries TRBV7-3 and TRBJ2-1; TRBD2 aligns across 10 bases. The germline gives CDR1 SGHTA, CDR2 FQGTGA. Trimming cost V 0 bases and J 9 bases; bases outside gene matches: 17. CDR3 length equals 19 residues. The CDR3, as DNA: TGTGCCAGCAGCTTAACCGGGAGGATAGCGGGGGGCTCGGTCGGTGAGCAGTTCTTC. As protein: CASSLTGRIAGGSVGEQFF.

The gene calls are TRBV12-3 or TRBV12-4 and TRBJ2-7; D is possibly TRBD2 (7 bases). Trimming removed 6 bases from V and 7 bases from J, with 22 bases in between. The CDR3 consists of 15 residues. The CDR3 loop reads CASSPQAGALGEQYF. Written as DNA, the CDR3 is TGTGCCAGCAGCCCCCAGGCGGGGGCCCTGGGGGAGCAGTACTTC.

The CDR3 here is CASTSWGGTDTQYF. CDR3 in DNA: TGTGCCAGCACCTCCTGGGGAGGGACAGATACGCAGTATTTT. This sequence joins TRBV12-3 or TRBV12-4 and TRBJ2-3; TRBD2 matches at 7 bases. CDR3 length: 14 amino acids. Trimming removed 7 bases from V and 3 bases from J; junction bases left unmatched: 7.

In its sample, this clonotype was seen a few times. The chain employs TRBV20-1 and TRBJ2-2, with a possible D match to TRBD1 (5 bases). The CDR3 has 12 residues. Germline lookup yields CDR1 DFQATT and CDR2 SNEGSKA (reference sequence). Trimming stripped 3 bases from V and 6 bases from J, with 8 bases between. The CDR3 DNA sequence: TGCAGTGCTAGCAAAGGGGCCGGGGAGCTGTTTTTT. It specifies CSASKGAGELFF.

This sequence joins TRBV20-1 and TRBJ2-3, with 8 positions matching TRBD2. This CDR3 contains 15 residues. The germline CDR1 and CDR2 sequences are DFQATT and SNEGSKA (reference sequence). V shed 6 bases, J shed 1 base, and the junction held 9 bases outside the gene matches. The CDR3 reads CSALSGGPGTDTQYF. In DNA, the CDR3 is TGCAGTGCGCTCTCGGGGGGGCCTGGCACAGATACGCAGTATTTT.

This clonotype turned up a few times. The gene calls are TRBV6-1 and TRBJ1-2; no clear D. Germline V lookup: CDR1 MNHNS, CDR2 SASEGT. This CDR3 spans 15 amino acids. V lost 5 bases, J lost 4 bases, and 17 bases lay in between. The CDR3 protein is CASSPLHVDGYGYTF. Here the CDR3 DNA reads TGTGCCAGCAGTCCTCTCCACGTGGACGGCTATGGCTACACCTTC.

This clonotype has just a few counts. V is TRBV5-1 and J is TRBJ2-1, with TRBD2 matching 10 bases. V trimming: 0 bases; J trimming: 0 bases; junction bases outside the gene matches: 9. This CDR3 is built from 19 residues. The V gene's germline CDR1 is SGHRS and CDR2 YFSETQ. The DNA for the CDR3 is TGCGCCAGCAGCTTGGGGCTAGCGGGGGTAGAAAGCTCCTACAATGAGCAGTTCTTC. Protein sequence: CASSLGLAGVESSYNEQFF.

V gene TRBV20-1 combines with J gene TRBJ2-1; 10 nucleotides align to TRBD1. This CDR3 has 17 amino acids. The junction had 15 bases not matched to a gene; V was cut back by 6 bases and J by 4 bases. Germline V gene data show CDR1 as DFQATT and CDR2 as SNEGSKA (reference sequence). The CDR3 DNA is TGCAGTGCCCCGAGAGGGCCCGGGACAGGGGTTTACAATGAGCAGTTCTTC. Its protein is CSAPRGPGTGVYNEQFF.

V gene TRBV29-1 combines with J gene TRBJ2-1; D is unresolved. This CDR3 is 14 amino acids long. CDR1 and CDR2 from the germline V gene are SQVTM and ANQGSEA. V lost 3 bases, J lost 0 bases, and 9 bases lay in between. Written as DNA, the CDR3 is TGCAGCGTTGACGGTCCGGGCTCCTACAATGAGCAGTTCTTC. Translation: CSVDGPGSYNEQFF.

This clonotype was seen a few times. The chain recombines TRBV11-2 with TRBJ2-1; 10 bases line up with TRBD1. Germline V gene data show CDR1 as SGHAT and CDR2 as FQNNGV. The V gene end was trimmed by 3 bases and the J gene end by 1 base; junction bases not matched to a gene: 6. CDR3 size: 17 residues. The CDR3 spells CASSLNMGQGSYNEQFF. The DNA of the CDR3 is TGTGCCAGCAGCTTGAATATGGGACAGGGGTCCTACAATGAGCAGTTCTTC.

This clonotype was seen a handful of times. This chain joins TRBV2 and TRBJ2-5; tentatively, D is TRBD1 (6 bases). V was clipped by 4 bases and J by 1 base, with 13 bases between them. CDR3 size: 15 residues. Germline values: CDR1 SNHLY, CDR2 FYNNEI. The CDR3 loop reads CASSALGTTQETQYF. CDR3 coding DNA: TGTGCCAGCAGTGCCTTGGGGACAACCCAAGAGACCCAGTACTTC. The full variable domain, its missing parts supplied by reference TRBV2 and TRBJ2-5, is EPEVTQTPSHQVTQMGQEVILRCVPISNHLYFYWYRQILGQKVEFLVSFYNNEISEKSEIFDDQFSVERPDGSNFTLKIRSTKLEDSAMYFCASSALGTTQETQYFGPGTRLLVL.

V gene TRBV6-2 or TRBV6-3 combines with J gene TRBJ2-7; 8 bases match TRBD1. In germline, CDR1 is MNHEY, CDR2 SVGEGT. The CDR3 consists of 16 residues. The trim removed 0 bases at V and 0 bases at J, leaving 4 bases unmatched. This chain's CDR3 is CASSYSRDRLSYEQYF. The CDR3 DNA reads TGTGCCAGCAGTTACTCCCGGGACAGGCTCTCCTACGAGCAGTACTTC.

This clonotype appeared a few times. The chain uses TRBV20-1 and TRBJ1-4; D call uncertain. The V end was cut by 3 bases, the J end by 4 bases, with 6 bases between. Germline lookup yields CDR1 DFQATT and CDR2 SNEGSKA (reference sequence). The CDR3 consists of 12 residues. The CDR3: CSASDVNEKLFF. CDR3 nucleotides: TGCAGTGCTAGTGATGTTAATGAAAAACTGTTTTTT.

V is TRBV20-1 and J is TRBJ2-5; no clear D. CDR3 length: 13 residues. Germline V gene data show CDR1 as DFQATT and CDR2 as SNEGSKA (reference sequence). V lost 4 bases, J lost 1 base, and 10 bases lay in between. Here the CDR3 reads CSAIEVLQETQYF. In DNA form, the CDR3 reads TGCAGTGCTATAGAGGTACTCCAAGAGACCCAGTACTTC.

This clonotype was picked up a small number of times. V and J are TRBV7-9 and TRBJ1-3; a weak D match, TRBD1 (6 bases). There are 15 residues in the CDR3. Per the germline V gene, CDR1 is SEHNR and CDR2 is FQNEAQ (reference sequence). Trimming pared 5 bases from V and 4 bases from J, leaving 15 bases between. CDR3 protein: CASSPPRGPGNTIYF. CDR3 coding DNA: TGTGCCAGCAGCCCCCCCCGGGGGCCGGGAAACACCATATATTTT. Full variable domain (missing parts from reference TRBV7-9 and TRBJ1-3): DTGVSQNPRHKITKRGQNVTFRCDPISEHNRLYWYRQTLGQGPEFLTYFQNEAQLEKSRLLSDRFSAERPKGSFSTLEIQRTEQGDSAMYLCASSPPRGPGNTIYFGEGSWLTVV.

The chain employs TRBV12-3 or TRBV12-4 and TRBJ1-1; D may be TRBD1 (5 bases). CDR3 length equals 16 residues. V lost 5 bases, J lost 0 bases, and 16 bases lay in between. DNA of the CDR3: TGTGCCAGCAGTCTAGACAGTACTTACATGAACACTGAAGCTTTCTTT. It codes for CASSLDSTYMNTEAFF.